What follows are 11 T cell receptor beta chains derived from one specimen sequenced in a study of STAT5B mutations in CD4+ large granular lymphocyte leukemia. Repertoires were generated with immunoSEQ multiplex PCR, while TCRdb's copy carries only in-frame clones and drops some. The sample lists around 32,000 clones; less than 75% were seen once. What was sequenced was CD4+ T cells from blood buffy coats. The receptors derive from a human donor in good health.

V is TRBV11-2 and J is TRBJ1-2, with TRBD1 matching 8 bases. The junction had 14 bases not matched to a gene; V was cut back by 4 bases and J by 4 bases. From germline, CDR1 is SGHAT and CDR2 FQNNGV. This CDR3 is 17 amino acids long. The DNA for the CDR3 is TGTGCCAGCAGCTCCCTCGGGGCAGGGGGCGTCGGCTATGGCTACACCTTC. It codes for CASSSLGAGGVGYGYTF.

The J gene is TRBJ2-2, the V gene TRBV6-1; D may be TRBD2 (7 bases). V was cut by 7 bases and J by 2 bases, with 14 bases left in between. Germline CDR1 is MNHNS and CDR2 is SASEGT. The CDR3 is 15 amino acids. For the CDR3, the DNA is TGTGCCAGCATTATCGGGGGGCCTAACACCGGGGAGCTGTTTTTT. Encoded protein: CASIIGGPNTGELFF.

The rearrangement uses TRBV7-8 and TRBJ2-1, with 7 positions matching TRBD1. The CDR3 contains 16 residues. J lost 0 bases, V lost 2 bases, and 4 bases had no gene match. Germline V gives CDR1 SGHVS, CDR2 FQNEAQ. The chain's CDR3 is CASSLYGDSSYNEQFF. DNA for the CDR3: TGTGCCAGCAGCTTATACGGGGACAGCTCCTACAATGAGCAGTTCTTC. The full variable domain, in which reference TRBV7-8 and TRBJ2-1 provide the parts outside the CDR3, is GAGVSQSPRYKVAKRGQDVALRCDPISGHVSLFWYQQALGQGPEFLTYFQNEAQLDKSGLPSDRFFAERPEGSVSTLKIQRTQQEDSAVYLCASSLYGDSSYNEQFFGPGTRLTVL.

The chain recombines TRBV5-1 with TRBJ1-4; 9 bases are shared with TRBD1. V trimming: 4 bases; J trimming: 7 bases; junction bases outside the gene matches: 5. CDR3 length equals 14 residues. The germline V gene encodes CDR1 SGHRS and CDR2 YFSETQ. The CDR3 sequence is CASSEGTGSEKLFF. The CDR3 DNA sequence: TGCGCCAGCAGCGAGGGGACAGGGAGTGAAAAACTGTTTTTT.

The chain has TRBV18 and TRBJ2-7; D call uncertain. This CDR3 is 13 amino acids long. Trimming pared 3 bases from V and 3 bases from J, leaving 9 bases between. Germline V gives CDR1 KGHSH, CDR2 LQKENI. In nucleotides, the CDR3 is TGTGCCAGCTCACCCGATTCACGCTACGAGCAGTACTTC. Translating it yields CASSPDSRYEQYF.

The J gene is TRBJ2-1, the V gene TRBV2; a possible D gene is TRBD2 (5 bases). Between the trimmed V and J ends, which lost 6 bases and 2 bases, there was a span of 8 bases. The V gene's germline CDR1 is SNHLY and CDR2 FYNNEI. The CDR3 sequence is 13 residues long. The CDR3 spells CASSWTAYNEQFF. The CDR3 region has the DNA TGTGCCAGCAGCTGGACTGCCTACAATGAGCAGTTCTTC.

The V gene is TRBV21-1, the J gene TRBJ2-3; TRBD2, the table's D call, was not compared with the DNA. TRBV21-1 has pseudogene status. The CDR3 is 18 amino acids. CDR3 nucleotide sequence: TGTGCCAGCACCTTAAACAGGACTAGCGGGGGGGGCTCCTCCACGCAGTATTTT. As protein: CASTLNRTSGGGSSTQYF.

This clone was seen more than once but under ten times. The rearrangement uses TRBV5-6 and TRBJ2-7; 10 bases fit TRBD1. J gave up 0 bases and V 3 bases, and 3 bases lay outside the gene matches. Germline CDR1 SGHDT, CDR2 YYEEEE. CDR3 length: 15 residues. In DNA, the CDR3 is TGTGCCAGCAGCTCCGGGACAGGGGTCTCCTACGAGCAGTACTTC. Encoded protein: CASSSGTGVSYEQYF.

This chain links TRBV28 with TRBJ2-7; D is uncertain. Deletions cut 5 bases from V and 2 bases from J, with 10 bases between. The CDR3 has 13 residues. Germline-derived CDR1 and CDR2 are MDHEN and SYDVKM. Here the CDR3 reads CASSPPATYEQYF. The CDR3 nucleotides read TGTGCCAGCAGTCCCCCTGCGACCTACGAGCAGTACTTC.

This clone was detected a few times. This chain joins TRBV19 and TRBJ1-1; D uncertain. This CDR3 is built from 15 residues. Deletions cut 6 bases from V and 2 bases from J, with 16 bases between. The germline V gene has CDR1 LNHDA and CDR2 SQIVND (reference sequence). This CDR3 is CASSSWTESNTEAFF. CDR3 DNA sequence: TGTGCCAGTAGCTCATGGACGGAGTCTAACACTGAAGCTTTCTTT.

V gene TRBV30 combines with J gene TRBJ2-7; D is unresolved. Trimming removed 2 bases at V and 5 bases at J, with 7 bases between. The germline V gene encodes CDR1 GTSNPN and CDR2 SVGIG (reference sequence). The CDR3 has 11 residues. In DNA form, the CDR3 reads TGTGCCTGGAGTTCCCTCGACGAGCAGTACTTC. Protein: CAWSSLDEQYF.